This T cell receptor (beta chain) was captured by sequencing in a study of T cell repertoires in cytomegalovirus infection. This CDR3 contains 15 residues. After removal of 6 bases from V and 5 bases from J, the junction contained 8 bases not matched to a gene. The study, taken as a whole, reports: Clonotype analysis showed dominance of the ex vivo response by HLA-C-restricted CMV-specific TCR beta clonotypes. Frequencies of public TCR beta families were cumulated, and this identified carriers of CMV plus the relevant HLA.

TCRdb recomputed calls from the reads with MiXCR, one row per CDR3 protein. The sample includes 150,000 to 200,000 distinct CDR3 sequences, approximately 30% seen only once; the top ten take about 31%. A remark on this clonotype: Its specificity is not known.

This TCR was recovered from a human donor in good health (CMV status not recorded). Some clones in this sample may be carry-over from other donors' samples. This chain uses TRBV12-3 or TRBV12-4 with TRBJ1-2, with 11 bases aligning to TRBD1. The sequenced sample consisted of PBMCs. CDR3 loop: CASSSDRGRLYGYTF. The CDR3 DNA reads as TGTGCCAGCAGCTCGGACAGGGGGCGCTTGTATGGCTACACCTTC.